The 5 T cell receptor beta chains reported below all come from one sample, sequenced in a study of CXCR3-negative and CXCR3-positive naive CD8 T cells. Study-wide results and limits: Naive cells with CXCR3 showed TRB CDR3s that were more hydrophobic than those in CXCR3-negative naive cells.

Carrying UMI labels, the TRB cDNA libraries were prepared through 5' RACE. TCRdb re-called the 5' RACE reads and catalogs CDR3 proteins one per entry, DNA excluded. This repertoire includes roughly 55,000 distinct CDR3 sequences. Their antigen targets remain unknown. Sequences were obtained from naive CXCR3+ CD8+ T cells from blood. The subset was: CD45RO-CCR7+CD27+CD95- naive CD8+ T cells expressing CXCR3 (TNR3+). The receptor source for this set is a human donor in good health. Some clones in this sample may be carry-over from other donors' samples.

The rearrangement joins TRBV27 to TRBJ2-7; the TCRdb D gene call, TRBD2, has no DNA to confirm it. CDR3 size: 15 residues. Germline V CDR1 and CDR2: MNHEY, SMNVEV (reference sequence). The CDR3: CASSSRLAAVYEQYF.

This chain joins TRBV19 and TRBJ2-3; TCRdb's assignment of TRBD1 cannot be checked, as there is no DNA. In germline, CDR1 is LNHDA, CDR2 SQIVND (reference sequence). The CDR3 consists of 16 residues. CDR3 amino acids: CASSIPGRGLPDTQYF.

The chain combines TRBV25-1 with TRBJ1-1; the D call of TRBD1 rests on TCRdb alone, since no DNA is present to check it. Looked up from germline, CDR1 is MGHDK and CDR2 is SYGVNS. The CDR3 consists of 17 residues. The CDR3 sequence is CASSDFPRQGMNTEAFF. Combining the CDR3 with reference TRBV25-1 and TRBJ1-1 gives the whole variable domain EADIYQTPRYLVIGTGKKITLECSQTMGHDKMYWYQQDPGMELHLIHYSYGVNSTEKGDLSSESTVSRIRTEHFPLTLESARPSHTSQYLCASSDFPRQGMNTEAFFGQGTRLTVV.

The chain carries TRBV27 and TRBJ2-3. Germline-derived CDR1 and CDR2 are MNHEY and SMNVEV (reference sequence). This CDR3 has 13 residues. The CDR3 sequence is CASSFTYTDTQYF.

The chain links TRBV5-1 to TRBJ1-5; absent DNA, TCRdb's TRBD1 call cannot be checked. The V gene's germline CDR1 is SGHRS and CDR2 YFSETQ. The CDR3 has 16 residues. The CDR3 is CASSLAYRGAGQPQHF.